This T cell receptor beta chain was recovered during a study of blood T cell repertoires in COVID-19 (dated by TCRdb to 2020 to 2022). About the full investigation: Samples from collaborators originated in the United States, Italy and Spain and spanned both the acute and convalescent phases of COVID-19. The material from the prospective study consisted of cDNA or gDNA derived from T cells, B-cell-depleted T cells, or PBMCs. Subjects who had been exposed to COVID-19, were actively infected with it, or had recovered from it provided the deeply sampled blood TCRbeta repertoires that made up the dataset. The repertoires were released in a freely available public database meant as a resource for research on the immune response to SARS-CoV-2. Samples were obtained from the ongoing ImmuneRACE study (first 160 participants) and from 1,000 to 1,500 subjects provided by 6 global collaborators. A de-identified subject ID, COVID-19 status, age in years and sex were almost always included in the sample metadata. Where available, HLA class I and class II types were taken from metadata supplied by the sample provider and were not determined by assay-based typing.

The study at large found these results: The quantity of clinical and demographic metadata differed by source and by participant and was supplied without curation.

This clone was seen a single time. The antigen this receptor binds is unknown. The sample holds no much larger clone one base away, and base qualities are not on file. Reading from cysteine to phenylalanine, the CDR3 counts 15 amino acids. Only the CDR3 DNA stays, 45 bases, in frame from base 1. CDR1 and CDR2, looked up from the germline V gene, are MNHEY and SVGAGI. Here V drops 5 bases and J drops 2 bases, and the junction holds 6 bases not matched to any gene. TCRbeta CDR3 regions were amplified from genomic DNA by means of the immunoSEQ Assay, a bias-controlled multiplex PCR. The paper's data handling went like this. The number of nucleated cells in each sample was estimated from the amplification of reference gene primers within the assay. To quantify the absolute abundance of each unique TCRbeta CDR3 rearrangement, sequence reads were collapsed and filtered. Productive Simpson clonality was computed per sample as the square root of Simpson's diversity index over productive rearrangements. TCRdb limited this immuneACCESS table to in-frame rearrangements with V and J called. A share of clones is missing; checked studies link under half to unresolved V genes, and the rest is unexplained. V and J calls and clone size are those listed in that table; D and trimming were worked out from the DNA. This sample comprises around 200,000 clones, approximately 85% of them detected only once. Roughly 9.2% of the sample rests with the top ten.

Each collaborating institution followed its own protocols to collect whole blood in K2EDTA tubes. Collaborator samples were shipped for TCRbeta analysis as frozen whole blood, isolated PBMCs, or DNA extracted from either sample type. The sequence derives from a woman older than 75 with acute or convalescent COVID-19. The sequence is built from TRBV6-5 and TRBJ1-5; 7 bases in the middle match TRBD1. Material for sequencing was peripheral blood. DNA sequence: TGTGCCAGCAGTCTCGGGCAGGGGGGCAATCAGCCCCAGCATTTT. This gives the protein CASSLGQGGNQPQHF.